This T cell receptor (beta chain) was captured in a study of T cells in Graves' hyperthyroidism and ophthalmopathy. Findings and limits, study-wide: Most thyroid clonotypes expanded above 0.001 appeared in blood too. Model predictions of ophthalmopathy came a median roughly 6.7 months before onset.

When ophthalmopathy did not progress within 18 months, Graves' hyperthyroidism was considered stable. Disease duration under 2 months; hyperthyroidism patients were aged 18 to 65. Amplification targeted TCR beta CDR3 regions from RNA transcripts. In the first-round RT-PCR of the TCR CDR3, the HTBI primer set was used. Via MiXCR, TCRdb re-called the multiplex PCR reads, giving one row per CDR3 protein. The sample gives roughly 380,000 distinct CDR3 sequences, about 15% of which show up once; 11% is in the top ten. Concerning this clonotype itself: Antigen unknown.

With 0 bases removed from V and 8 bases from J, the gap between germline ends came to 16 bases. Germline V gene data show CDR1 as LGHNA and CDR2 as YNFKEQ. The CDR3 spans 16 residues. This TCR came from a woman in her fifties or sixties with Graves' hyperthyroidism. V usage is TRBV4-2 and J usage is TRBJ1-4, with a weak D call TRBD1 (5 bases). Sequenced: blood. CDR3 DNA sequence: TGTGCCAGCAGCCAAGATGGGACGGTTGGCGAAGAAAAACTGTTTTTT. It yields the protein CASSQDGTVGEEKLFF.